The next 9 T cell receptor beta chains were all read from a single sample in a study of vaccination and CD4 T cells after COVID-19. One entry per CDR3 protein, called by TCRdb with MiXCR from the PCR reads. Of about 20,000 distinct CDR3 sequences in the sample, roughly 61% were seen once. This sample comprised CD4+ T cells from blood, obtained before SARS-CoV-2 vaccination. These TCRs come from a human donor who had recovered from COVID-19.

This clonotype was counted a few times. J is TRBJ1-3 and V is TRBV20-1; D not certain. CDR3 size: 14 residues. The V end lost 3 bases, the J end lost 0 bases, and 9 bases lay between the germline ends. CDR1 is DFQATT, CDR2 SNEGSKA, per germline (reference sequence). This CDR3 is CSASTELSGNTIYF. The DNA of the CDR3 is TGCAGTGCTAGCACAGAACTCTCTGGAAACACCATATATTTT.

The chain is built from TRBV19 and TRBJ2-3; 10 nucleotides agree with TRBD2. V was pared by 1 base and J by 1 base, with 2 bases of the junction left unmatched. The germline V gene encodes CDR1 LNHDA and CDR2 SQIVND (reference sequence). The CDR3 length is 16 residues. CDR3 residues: CASSIGLAGGTDTQYF. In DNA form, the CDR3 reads TGTGCCAGTAGTATAGGTCTAGCGGGAGGCACAGATACGCAGTATTTT.

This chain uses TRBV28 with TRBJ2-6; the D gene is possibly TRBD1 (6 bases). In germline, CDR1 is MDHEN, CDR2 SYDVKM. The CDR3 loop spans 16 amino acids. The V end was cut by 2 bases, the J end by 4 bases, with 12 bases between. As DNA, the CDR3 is TGTGCCAGCAGTTTACTTACAGGGAGAGGGGCCAACGTCCTGACTTTC. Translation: CASSLLTGRGANVLTF.

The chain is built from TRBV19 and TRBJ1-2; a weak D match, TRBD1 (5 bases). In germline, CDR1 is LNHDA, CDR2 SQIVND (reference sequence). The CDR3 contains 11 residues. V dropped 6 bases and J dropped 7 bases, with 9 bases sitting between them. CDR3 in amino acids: CASRADSGYTF. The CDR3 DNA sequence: TGTGCCAGTAGAGCTGACAGTGGCTACACCTTC.

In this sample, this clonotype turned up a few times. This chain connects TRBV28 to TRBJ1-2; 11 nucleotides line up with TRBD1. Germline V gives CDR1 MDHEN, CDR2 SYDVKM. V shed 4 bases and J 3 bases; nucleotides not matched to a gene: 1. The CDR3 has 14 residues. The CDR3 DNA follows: TGTGCCAGCAGTTGGGGACAGGGGGACTATGGCTACACCTTC. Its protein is CASSWGQGDYGYTF.

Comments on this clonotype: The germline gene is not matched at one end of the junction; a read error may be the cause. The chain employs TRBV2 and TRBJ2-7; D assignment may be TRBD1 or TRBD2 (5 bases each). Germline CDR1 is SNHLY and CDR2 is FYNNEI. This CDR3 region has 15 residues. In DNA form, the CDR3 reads TGTGCCGGCAGGGCGGAGGTGATGAGCTCCTACGAGCAGTACTTC. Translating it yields CAGRAEVMSSYEQYF.

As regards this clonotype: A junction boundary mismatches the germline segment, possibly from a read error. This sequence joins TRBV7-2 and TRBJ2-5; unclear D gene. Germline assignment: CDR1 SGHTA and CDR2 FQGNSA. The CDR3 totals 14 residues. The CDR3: CASSLTRSQETQHF. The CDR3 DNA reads TGTGCCAGCAGCTTAACGCGGAGCCAAGAGACCCAGCACTTC.

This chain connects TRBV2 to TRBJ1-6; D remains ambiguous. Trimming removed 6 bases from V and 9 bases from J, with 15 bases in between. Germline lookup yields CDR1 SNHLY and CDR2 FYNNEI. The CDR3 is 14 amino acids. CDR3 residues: CASSVREVGSPLHF. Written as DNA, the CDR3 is TGTGCCAGCAGCGTCCGGGAGGTGGGTTCACCCCTCCACTTT.

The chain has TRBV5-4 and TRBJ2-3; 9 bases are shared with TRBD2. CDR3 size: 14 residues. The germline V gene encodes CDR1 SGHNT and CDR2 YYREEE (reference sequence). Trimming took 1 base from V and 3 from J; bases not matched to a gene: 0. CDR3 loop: CASSLTSGTDTQYF. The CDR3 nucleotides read TGTGCCAGCAGCTTGACTAGCGGGACAGATACGCAGTATTTT.